The 5 T cell receptor beta chains below all came from one sample that was sequenced in a study of long-term antiretroviral therapy in people with HIV. The libraries were made with immunoSEQ v3.0 at survey level. Sequencing was performed with immunoSEQ multiplex PCR; in TCRdb, only in-frame clones are kept and a portion is missing. The repertoire includes around 26,000 clones, 84% of them detected once, and approximately 2.5% sits in the top ten. The sample in question was unsorted PBMCs, obtained 3 years after starting antiretroviral therapy. Every receptor here comes from a man aged 50-59 years with HIV.

This chain uses TRBV4-3 with TRBJ2-2; D not certain. This CDR3 comprises 16 residues. V dropped 4 bases and J dropped 0 bases, with 12 bases sitting between them. CDR1 is LGHNA and CDR2 is YSLEER in the germline V gene. The CDR3 region is CASSRGVVTNTGELFF. Here the CDR3 DNA reads TGCGCCAGCAGCCGAGGAGTAGTTACGAACACCGGGGAGCTGTTTTTT.

This CDR3 reads CAGRGRGTQKDTQYF. CDR3 DNA sequence: TGTGCCGGAAGGGGGAGGGGAACCCAAAAAGATACGCAGTATTTT. The chain employs TRBV7-9 and TRBJ2-3, with D perhaps TRBD2 (7 bases). The CDR3 totals 15 residues. Germline V lookup: CDR1 SEHNR, CDR2 FQNEAQ (reference sequence). V was pared by 11 bases and J by 5 bases, with 23 bases between.

The chain couples TRBV7-9 to TRBJ2-7; 8 nucleotides align to TRBD2. This CDR3 is built from 15 residues. In germline, CDR1 is SEHNR, CDR2 FQNEAQ (reference sequence). J gave up 3 bases and V 4 bases, and 8 bases lay outside the gene matches. The CDR3, as DNA: TGTGCCAGCAGCTCTGCTAGCGGGCATAGCTACGAGCAGTACTTC. This encodes CASSSASGHSYEQYF.

The V and J genes are TRBV19 and TRBJ1-1, with no clear D. The germline V gene has CDR1 LNHDA and CDR2 SQIVND (reference sequence). CDR3 length: 13 amino acids. Trimming pared 3 bases from V and 8 bases from J, leaving 13 bases between. The CDR3 region is CASSIDPNREAFF. The CDR3 DNA sequence: TGTGCCAGTAGTATCGACCCAAACCGGGAAGCTTTCTTT. Full variable domain (remainder filled in from reference TRBV19 and TRBJ1-1): DGGITQSPKYLFRKEGQNVTLSCEQNLNHDAMYWYRQDPGQGLRLIYYSQIVNDFQKGDIAEGYSVSREKKESFPLTVTSAQKNPTAFYLCASSIDPNREAFFGQGTRLTVV.

CDR3 in amino acids: CASSMGQGGANVLTF. The CDR3 nucleotides are TGTGCCAGTAGTATGGGACAGGGCGGGGCCAACGTCCTGACTTTC. This chain joins TRBV19 and TRBJ2-6; TRBD1 matches 9 bases. V shed 3 bases, J shed 4 bases, and the junction held 1 base outside the gene matches. Per the germline V gene, CDR1 is LNHDA and CDR2 is SQIVND (reference sequence). The CDR3 spans 15 residues.